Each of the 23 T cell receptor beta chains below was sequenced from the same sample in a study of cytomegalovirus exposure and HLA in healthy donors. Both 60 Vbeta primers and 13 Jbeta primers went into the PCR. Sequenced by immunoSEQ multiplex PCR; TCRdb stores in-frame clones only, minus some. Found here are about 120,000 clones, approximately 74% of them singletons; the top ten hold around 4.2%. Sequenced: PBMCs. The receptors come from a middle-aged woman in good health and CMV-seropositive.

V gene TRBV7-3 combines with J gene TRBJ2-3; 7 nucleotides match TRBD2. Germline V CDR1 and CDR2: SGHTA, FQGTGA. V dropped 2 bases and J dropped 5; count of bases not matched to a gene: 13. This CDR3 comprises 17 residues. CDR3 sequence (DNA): TGTGCCAGCAGCTTAGGGGCGCAGATGCGGGGGATAGATACGCAGTATTTT. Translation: CASSLGAQMRGIDTQYF.

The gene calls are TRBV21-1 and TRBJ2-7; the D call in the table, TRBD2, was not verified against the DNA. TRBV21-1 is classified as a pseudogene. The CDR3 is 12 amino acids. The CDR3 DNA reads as TGTGCCAGCAGCAAGGGAGTCTACGAGCAGTACTTC. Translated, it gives CASSKGVYEQYF.

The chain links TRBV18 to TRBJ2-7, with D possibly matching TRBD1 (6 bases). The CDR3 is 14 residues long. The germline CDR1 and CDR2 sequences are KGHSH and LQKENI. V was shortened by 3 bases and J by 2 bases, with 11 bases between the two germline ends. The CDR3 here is CASSPTGAAYEQYF. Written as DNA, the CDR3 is TGTGCCAGCTCACCGACAGGCGCAGCCTACGAGCAGTACTTC. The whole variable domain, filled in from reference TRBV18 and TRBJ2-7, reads NAGVMQNPRHLVRRRGQEARLRCSPMKGHSHVYWYRQLPEEGLKFMVYLQKENIIDESGMPKERFSAEFPKEGPSILRIQQVVRGDSAAYFCASSPTGAAYEQYFGPGTRLTVT.

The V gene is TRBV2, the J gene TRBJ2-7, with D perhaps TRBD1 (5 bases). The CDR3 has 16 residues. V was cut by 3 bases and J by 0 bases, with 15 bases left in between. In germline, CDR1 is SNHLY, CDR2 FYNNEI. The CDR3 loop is CASSELKGKSSYEQYF. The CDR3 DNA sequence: TGTGCCAGCAGTGAGTTGAAGGGGAAGAGCTCCTACGAGCAGTACTTC.

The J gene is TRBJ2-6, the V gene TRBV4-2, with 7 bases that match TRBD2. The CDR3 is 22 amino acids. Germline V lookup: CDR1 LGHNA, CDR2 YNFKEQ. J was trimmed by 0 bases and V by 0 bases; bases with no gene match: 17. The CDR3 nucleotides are TGTGCCAGCAGCCAAGATCTTATTGGGAGGGAAATTGGATCCTCTGGGGCCAACGTCCTGACTTTC. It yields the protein CASSQDLIGREIGSSGANVLTF.

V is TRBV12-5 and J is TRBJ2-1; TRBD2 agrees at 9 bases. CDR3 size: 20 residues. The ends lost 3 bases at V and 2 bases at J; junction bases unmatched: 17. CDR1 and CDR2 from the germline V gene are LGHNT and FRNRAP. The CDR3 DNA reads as TGTGCTAGTGGTTTTCCCCCGTACTGGTCTAGCGGGAAGACCTACAATGAGCAGTTCTTC. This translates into CASGFPPYWSSGKTYNEQFF. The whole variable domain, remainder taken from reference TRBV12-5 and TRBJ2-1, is DARVTQTPRHKVTEMGQEVTMRCQPILGHNTVFWYRQTMMQGLELLAYFRNRAPLDDSGMPKDRFSAEMPDATLATLKIQPSEPRDSAVYFCASGFPPYWSSGKTYNEQFFGPGTRLTVL.

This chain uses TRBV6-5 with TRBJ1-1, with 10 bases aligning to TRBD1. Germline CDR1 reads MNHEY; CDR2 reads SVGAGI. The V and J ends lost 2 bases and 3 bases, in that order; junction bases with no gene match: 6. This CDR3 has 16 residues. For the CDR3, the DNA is TGTGCCAGCAGTTACCGCCTGGACAGGGGGGACACTGAAGCTTTCTTT. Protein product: CASSYRLDRGDTEAFF.

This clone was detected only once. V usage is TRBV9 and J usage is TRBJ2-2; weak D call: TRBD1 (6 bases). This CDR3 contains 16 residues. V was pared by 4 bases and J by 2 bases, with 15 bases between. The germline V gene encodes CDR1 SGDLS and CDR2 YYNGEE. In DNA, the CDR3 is TGTGCCAGCAGCCCTCATACGACAGGAAACACCGGGGAGCTGTTTTTT. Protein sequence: CASSPHTTGNTGELFF.

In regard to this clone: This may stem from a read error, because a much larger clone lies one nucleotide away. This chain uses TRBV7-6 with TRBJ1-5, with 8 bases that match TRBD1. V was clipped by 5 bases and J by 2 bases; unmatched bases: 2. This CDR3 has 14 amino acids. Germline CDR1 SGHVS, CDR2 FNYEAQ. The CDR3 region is CASSLTGGNQPQHF. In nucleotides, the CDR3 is TGTGCCAGCAGCCTGACAGGGGGCAATCAGCCCCAGCATTTT.

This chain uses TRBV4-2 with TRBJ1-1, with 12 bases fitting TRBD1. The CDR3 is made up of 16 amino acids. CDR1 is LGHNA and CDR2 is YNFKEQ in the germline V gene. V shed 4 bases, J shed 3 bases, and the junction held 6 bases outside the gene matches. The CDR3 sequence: CASSPGTGGLDTEAFF. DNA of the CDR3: TGTGCCAGCAGCCCAGGGACAGGGGGCTTGGACACTGAAGCTTTCTTT.

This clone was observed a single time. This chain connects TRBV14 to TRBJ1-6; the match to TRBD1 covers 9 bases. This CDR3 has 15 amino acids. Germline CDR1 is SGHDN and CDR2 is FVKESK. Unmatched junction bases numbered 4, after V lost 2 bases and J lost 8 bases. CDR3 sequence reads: CASSQHWTGDSPLHF. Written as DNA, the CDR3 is TGTGCCAGCAGCCAACACTGGACAGGGGATTCACCCCTCCACTTT.

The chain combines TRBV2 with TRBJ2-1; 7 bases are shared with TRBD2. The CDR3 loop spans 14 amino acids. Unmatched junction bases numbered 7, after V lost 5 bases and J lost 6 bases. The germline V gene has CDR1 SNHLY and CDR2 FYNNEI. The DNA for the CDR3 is TGTGCCAGCAGTACAGAGACTAGCATCAATGAGCAGTTCTTC. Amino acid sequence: CASSTETSINEQFF.

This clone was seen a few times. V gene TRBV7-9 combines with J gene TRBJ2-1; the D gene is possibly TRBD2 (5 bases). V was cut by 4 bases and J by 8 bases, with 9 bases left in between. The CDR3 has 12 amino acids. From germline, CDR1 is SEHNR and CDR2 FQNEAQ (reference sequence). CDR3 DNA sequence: TGTGCCAGCAGCTCCGGGATCTATGAGCAGTTCTTC. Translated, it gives CASSSGIYEQFF.

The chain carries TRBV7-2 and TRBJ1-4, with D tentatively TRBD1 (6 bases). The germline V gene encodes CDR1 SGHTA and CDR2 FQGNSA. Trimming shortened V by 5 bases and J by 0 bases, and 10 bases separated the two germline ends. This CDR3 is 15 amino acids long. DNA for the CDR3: TGTGCCAGCAGCCAACGACAGGCAACTAATGAAAAACTGTTTTTT. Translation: CASSQRQATNEKLFF.

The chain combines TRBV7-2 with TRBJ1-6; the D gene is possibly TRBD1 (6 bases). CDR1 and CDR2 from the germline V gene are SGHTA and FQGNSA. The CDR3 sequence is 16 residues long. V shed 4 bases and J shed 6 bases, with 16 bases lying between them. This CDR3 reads CASSSRTVTGNSPLHF. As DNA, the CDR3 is TGTGCCAGCAGCTCCCGGACAGTTACCGGTAATTCACCCCTCCACTTT.

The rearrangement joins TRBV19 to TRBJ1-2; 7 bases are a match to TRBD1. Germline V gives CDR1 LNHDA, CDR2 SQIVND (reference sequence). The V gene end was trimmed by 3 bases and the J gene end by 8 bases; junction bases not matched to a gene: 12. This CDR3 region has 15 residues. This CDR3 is CASSMKGARVRGYTF. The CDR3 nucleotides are TGTGCCAGTAGTATGAAGGGGGCGCGGGTTAGAGGCTACACCTTC.

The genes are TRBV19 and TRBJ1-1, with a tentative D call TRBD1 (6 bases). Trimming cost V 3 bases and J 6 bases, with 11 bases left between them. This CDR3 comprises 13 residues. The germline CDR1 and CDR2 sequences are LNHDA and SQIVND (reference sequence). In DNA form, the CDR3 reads TGTGCCAGTAGTATGTGGGGGCAGTCTGAAGCTTTCTTT. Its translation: CASSMWGQSEAFF.

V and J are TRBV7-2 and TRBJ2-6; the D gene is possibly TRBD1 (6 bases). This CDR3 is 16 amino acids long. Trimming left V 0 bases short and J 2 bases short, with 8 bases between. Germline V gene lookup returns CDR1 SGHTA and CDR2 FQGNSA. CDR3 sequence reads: CASSLARQAGANVLTF. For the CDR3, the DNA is TGTGCCAGCAGCTTAGCGCGACAGGCTGGGGCCAACGTCCTGACTTTC.

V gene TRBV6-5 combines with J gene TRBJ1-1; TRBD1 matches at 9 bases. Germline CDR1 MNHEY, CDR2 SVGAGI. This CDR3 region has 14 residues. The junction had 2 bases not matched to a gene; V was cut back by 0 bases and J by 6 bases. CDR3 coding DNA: TGTGCCAGCAGTTACTCGGGACAGGGCGCTGAAGCTTTCTTT. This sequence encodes CASSYSGQGAEAFF.

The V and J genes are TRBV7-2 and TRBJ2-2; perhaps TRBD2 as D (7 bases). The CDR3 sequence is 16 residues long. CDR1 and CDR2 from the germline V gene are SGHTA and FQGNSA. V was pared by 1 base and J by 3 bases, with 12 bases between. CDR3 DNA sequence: TGTGCCAGCAGCTTAGTTGGGGGGGCGTACACCGGGGAGCTGTTTTTT. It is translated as CASSLVGGAYTGELFF.

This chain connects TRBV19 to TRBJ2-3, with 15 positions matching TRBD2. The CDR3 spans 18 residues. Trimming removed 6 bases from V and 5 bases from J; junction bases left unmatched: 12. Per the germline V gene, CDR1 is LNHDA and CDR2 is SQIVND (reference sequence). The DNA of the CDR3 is TGTGCCAGTAGAAGTCCCTGGACTAGCGGGAGGGAGGAAGATACGCAGTATTTT. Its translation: CASRSPWTSGREEDTQYF.

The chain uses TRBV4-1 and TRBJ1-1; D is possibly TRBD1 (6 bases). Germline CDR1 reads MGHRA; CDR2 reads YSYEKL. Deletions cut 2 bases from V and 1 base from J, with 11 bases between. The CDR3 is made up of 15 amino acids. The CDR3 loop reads CASSQYRATNTEAFF. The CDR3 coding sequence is TGCGCCAGCAGCCAATACAGGGCCACGAACACTGAAGCTTTCTTT.

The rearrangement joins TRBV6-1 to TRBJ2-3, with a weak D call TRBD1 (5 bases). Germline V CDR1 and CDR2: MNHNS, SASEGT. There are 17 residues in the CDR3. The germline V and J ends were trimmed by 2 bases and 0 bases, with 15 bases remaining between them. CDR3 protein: CASSERGWGSSTDTQYF. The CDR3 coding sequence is TGTGCCAGCAGTGAAAGGGGATGGGGATCTAGCACAGATACGCAGTATTTT.